Listed here are 30 T cell receptor beta chains from one sample, sequenced in a study of response to subunit inactivated influenza vaccine. TCRdb reprocessed the RT-PCR reads via MiXCR and lists one record per CDR3 protein. The table includes about 480,000 distinct CDR3 sequences, roughly 13% detected once. Sequences were derived from PBMCs from blood, sampled roughly 48 days after vaccination. The receptors here all came from a man aged 50-60 years who received an inactivated influenza vaccine.

Many counts were recorded for this clonotype. The genes are TRBV12-3 or TRBV12-4 and TRBJ2-1; 10 bases are a match to TRBD2. With V trimmed by 6 bases and J by 4 bases, 6 bases remained unmatched. CDR3 length: 15 amino acids. Here the CDR3 DNA reads TGTGCCAGCAGCAATCTAGCGGGGGCGTACAATGAGCAGTTCTTC. This translates into CASSNLAGAYNEQFF.

This clonotype was seen many times. The junction differs from germline at one of its ends, possibly a read error. The chain uses TRBV5-1 and TRBJ2-5; D remains ambiguous. The germline V gene has CDR1 SGHRS and CDR2 YFSETQ. CDR3 length: 11 residues. This CDR3 reads CASSLQETQYF. The CDR3 region has the DNA TGTGCCAGCAGCCTCCAAGAGACCCAGTACTTC.

The chain links TRBV5-1 to TRBJ2-5; D is possibly TRBD1 (6 bases). CDR1 SGHRS and CDR2 YFSETQ come from the germline V gene. The CDR3 consists of 16 residues. The germline V and J ends were trimmed by 4 bases and 4 bases, with 20 bases remaining between them. The CDR3 DNA reads as TGCGCCAGCAGCGGTGGGGGAAACAGGGTAGGAGAGACCCAGTACTTC. This codes for CASSGGGNRVGETQYF.

The gene calls are TRBV20-1 and TRBJ2-5; D assignment may be TRBD1 or TRBD2 (5 bases each). The CDR3 sequence is 15 residues long. The V gene's germline CDR1 is DFQATT and CDR2 SNEGSKA (reference sequence). The V and J ends lost 3 bases and 5 bases respectively, with 19 bases between them. CDR3 region: CSASPGTLKGETQYF. The CDR3 bases are TGCAGTGCTAGCCCCGGGACGTTAAAGGGGGAGACCCAGTACTTC.

There are a few counts of this clonotype. This chain links TRBV20-1 with TRBJ2-7; 7 bases match TRBD2. After removal of 1 base from V and 2 bases from J, the junction contained 11 bases not matched to a gene. The V gene's germline CDR1 is DFQATT and CDR2 SNEGSKA (reference sequence). The CDR3 spans 16 residues. In DNA, the CDR3 is TGCAGTGCTAGAGGGGCTAGCGGTAACGGTCCCTACGAGCAGTACTTC. This encodes CSARGASGNGPYEQYF.

This clonotype occurred a few times. The chain recombines TRBV5-1 with TRBJ2-7; D may be TRBD1 (5 bases). V gave up 4 bases and J gave up 0 bases, with 11 bases separating them. The length of the CDR3 is 14 residues. From germline, CDR1 is SGHRS and CDR2 YFSETQ. CDR3 DNA: TGCGCCAGCAGCAACGACAGAAACTCCTACGAGCAGTACTTC. Encoded protein: CASSNDRNSYEQYF.

This clonotype was counted ten times or more. Here the CDR3 reads CAVADIPIDTQYF. CDR3 nucleotides: TGTGCCGTCGCGGATATCCCCATAGATACGCAGTATTTT. The chain carries TRBV10-3 and TRBJ2-3; D is unclear. V was shortened by 11 bases and J by 5 bases, with 17 bases between the two germline ends. The CDR3 contains 13 residues. Germline V CDR1 and CDR2: ENHRY, SYGVKD.

This clonotype was counted between two and nine times. The chain couples TRBV5-1 to TRBJ2-7, with 9 bases matching TRBD2. CDR1 is SGHRS, CDR2 YFSETQ, per germline. J lost 6 bases, V lost 4 bases, and 8 bases had no gene match. The length of the CDR3 is 14 residues. The CDR3 DNA reads as TGCGCCAGCAGCCGTATAGCGGGAGCGGTCGAGCAGTACTTC. It encodes CASSRIAGAVEQYF.

The chain couples TRBV6-5 to TRBJ2-3; D is unresolved. Trimming took 3 bases from V and 6 from J, leaving 10 bases between them. From germline, CDR1 is MNHEY and CDR2 SVGAGI. This CDR3 contains 13 residues. The CDR3 DNA sequence: TGTGCCAGCAGTTATGAGCCTGGCGATACGCAGTATTTT. Encoded protein: CASSYEPGDTQYF.

The chain uses TRBV20-1 and TRBJ2-1; 13 bases are a match to TRBD2. V lost 4 bases, J lost 0 bases, and 6 bases stayed unmatched. CDR1 DFQATT and CDR2 SNEGSKA come from the germline V gene (reference sequence). CDR3 size: 17 residues. The CDR3 is CSAMGLAGLSSYNEQFF. CDR3 sequence (DNA): TGCAGTGCTATGGGACTAGCGGGATTGAGCTCCTACAATGAGCAGTTCTTC.

There are a few counts of this clonotype. The gene calls are TRBV12-3 or TRBV12-4 and TRBJ2-2; D uncertain. The CDR3 spans 14 residues. V was clipped by 5 bases and J by 2 bases, with 9 bases between them. CDR3 nucleotides: TGTGCCAGCAGTCGGAATCAAAACACCGGGGAGCTGTTTTTT. It yields the protein CASSRNQNTGELFF.

This clonotype came up a few times. J is TRBJ1-2 and V is TRBV30; possibly TRBD1 for D (5 bases). Germline V gives CDR1 GTSNPN, CDR2 SVGIG (reference sequence). Deletions cut 2 bases from V and 2 bases from J, with 15 bases between. This CDR3 spans 15 amino acids. CDR3 sequence (DNA): TGTGCCTGGAGTACCATGGGGGGTGCGAACTATGGCTACACCTTC. Its protein product is CAWSTMGGANYGYTF. The full variable domain, rest sourced from reference TRBV30 and TRBJ1-2, is SQTIHQWPATLVQPVGSPLSLECTVEGTSNPNLYWYRQAAGRGLQLLFYSVGIGQISSEVPQNLSASRPQDRQFILSSKKLLLSDSGFYLCAWSTMGGANYGYTFGSGTRLTVV.

V gene TRBV7-2 combines with J gene TRBJ2-7; tentatively, D is TRBD1 or TRBD2 (5 bases each). V gave up 1 base and J gave up 5 bases, with 12 bases separating them. Per the germline V gene, CDR1 is SGHTA and CDR2 is FQGNSA. The CDR3 covers 14 residues. CDR3 in DNA: TGTGCCAGCAGCTTAGACGGGGCGCAAAACGAGCAGTACTTC. Translating it yields CASSLDGAQNEQYF.

The rearrangement joins TRBV6-5 to TRBJ2-3; D might be TRBD1 or TRBD2, each matching 5 bases. The ends were cut back, 2 bases at V and 2 bases at J, with 14 bases in the middle. The CDR3 is made up of 16 amino acids. The germline V gene has CDR1 MNHEY and CDR2 SVGAGI. DNA of the CDR3: TGTGCCAGCAGTTACGGGACCCCGCAGATCACAGATACGCAGTATTTT. Translated: CASSYGTPQITDTQYF.

This clonotype was detected many times. This chain joins TRBV7-8 and TRBJ2-2; D gene unclear. Trimming cost V 1 base and J 2 bases, with 14 bases left between them. The V gene's germline CDR1 is SGHVS and CDR2 FQNEAQ. This CDR3 contains 17 residues. CDR3 nucleotide sequence: TGTGCCAGCAGCTTAGTGCGGAGCAGGATCAACACCGGGGAGCTGTTTTTT. Translating gives CASSLVRSRINTGELFF.

The chain links TRBV20-1 to TRBJ2-7; D not resolved. The V and J ends lost 3 bases and 2 bases respectively, with 17 bases between them. Germline values: CDR1 DFQATT, CDR2 SNEGSKA (reference sequence). This CDR3 comprises 15 residues. The CDR3 nucleotides are TGCAGTGCTAGTGGGGAAACCCGCTTTACCTACGAGCAGTACTTC. Protein product: CSASGETRFTYEQYF.

This chain joins TRBV19 and TRBJ2-7; TRBD2 is a possible D gene (5 bases). The CDR3 is 14 residues long. The germline V gene encodes CDR1 LNHDA and CDR2 SQIVND (reference sequence). The V end lost 3 bases, the J end lost 5 bases, and 14 bases lay between the germline ends. The CDR3 sequence is CASSIGGGVDEQYF. CDR3 sequence (DNA): TGTGCCAGTAGTATTGGAGGAGGTGTCGACGAGCAGTACTTC.

This clonotype was recorded many times. The gene calls are TRBV20-1 and TRBJ2-1; 12 positions match TRBD2. Germline V gene data show CDR1 as DFQATT and CDR2 as SNEGSKA (reference sequence). Germline trimming cut 6 bases from V and 3 bases from J; bases unmatched to any gene: 6. The CDR3 consists of 15 residues. The CDR3, as DNA: TGCAGTGCGAAACTAGCGGGGGGCCGCTACAATGAGCAGTTCTTC. It yields the protein CSAKLAGGRYNEQFF.

A few counts support this clonotype. V gene TRBV7-9 combines with J gene TRBJ2-7; 10 bases map to TRBD1. Germline values: CDR1 SEHNR, CDR2 FQNEAQ (reference sequence). V was pared by 4 bases and J by 4 bases, with 7 bases of the junction left unmatched. The CDR3 covers 15 residues. The CDR3 region has the DNA TGTGCCAGCAGCTGGCACCGGGACAGGGGTTACGAGCAGTACTTC. This translates into CASSWHRDRGYEQYF.

This clonotype was observed a few times. A read error may account for a junction end that differs from germline. The CDR3 coding sequence is TGTGCCAGCGGTTTGGCGACGCACAATGAGCAGTTCTTC. Translation: CASGLATHNEQFF. The chain couples TRBV12-3 or TRBV12-4 to TRBJ2-1; D is ambiguous. The length of the CDR3 is 13 residues.

This clonotype was seen a handful of times. This rearrangement joins TRBV7-2 to TRBJ2-7; D unresolved. Germline assignment: CDR1 SGHTA and CDR2 FQGNSA. The V gene lost 0 bases and the J gene lost 5 bases, with 8 bases spanning the gap. CDR3 length: 13 residues. The CDR3 loop is CASSLASGDEQYF. The CDR3 DNA sequence: TGTGCCAGCAGCTTAGCGAGTGGGGACGAGCAGTACTTC.

The table lists this clonotype with a count of one. This rearrangement joins TRBV5-5 to TRBJ2-2, with TRBD1 matching 10 bases. V lost 2 bases, J lost 6 bases, and 7 bases stayed unmatched. In germline, CDR1 is SGHKS, CDR2 YYEKEE (reference sequence). The CDR3 covers 16 residues. The CDR3, as DNA: TGTGCCAGCAGCTTAGTGAGACAGGGGGCCTCCGGGGAGCTGTTTTTT. Translating it yields CASSLVRQGASGELFF.

This clonotype was seen at least ten times. The rearrangement links TRBV5-1 to TRBJ2-1; D is unclear. Trimming shortened V by 3 bases and J by 8 bases, and 9 bases separated the two germline ends. The CDR3 runs to 12 residues. Germline V gene data show CDR1 as SGHRS and CDR2 as YFSETQ. The CDR3 loop is CASSSRSYEQFF. The CDR3 DNA is TGCGCCAGCAGCTCCCGAAGTTATGAGCAGTTCTTC.

The rearrangement joins TRBV5-5 to TRBJ2-2, with 7 positions matching TRBD1. The CDR3 loop spans 14 amino acids. In germline, CDR1 is SGHKS, CDR2 YYEKEE (reference sequence). Germline trimming cut 4 bases from V and 5 bases from J; bases unmatched to any gene: 5. The CDR3 nucleotides are TGTGCCAGCAGCGGCAACAGGGGAACCGGGGAGCTGTTTTTT. Encoded protein: CASSGNRGTGELFF.

The table lists this clonotype with a few counts. The V call is TRBV4-3, the J call TRBJ2-1; tentatively, D is TRBD2 (6 bases). The CDR3 length is 17 residues. The V gene lost 0 bases and the J gene lost 7 bases, with 19 bases spanning the gap. Germline V gene sequence: CDR1 LGHNA, CDR2 YSLEER. The CDR3 DNA sequence: TGCGCCAGCAGCCAAGACTTCGCCGGGAGAGGTGGGAATGAGCAGTTCTTC. It translates to CASSQDFAGRGGNEQFF.

This clonotype was counted only a few times. The chain is built from TRBV3-1 and TRBJ2-2, with TRBD1 identical over 9 bases. V lost 0 bases, J lost 3 bases, and 2 bases stayed unmatched. Germline V gene lookup returns CDR1 LGHDT and CDR2 YNNKEL (reference sequence). The CDR3 loop spans 16 amino acids. The chain's CDR3 is CASSQEQGAYTGELFF. The CDR3 nucleotides read TGTGCCAGCAGCCAAGAACAGGGGGCGTACACCGGGGAGCTGTTTTTT.

V usage is TRBV7-8 and J usage is TRBJ2-2; 7 bases align to TRBD1. V lost 5 bases, J lost 5 bases, and 8 bases stayed unmatched. CDR3 length: 15 residues. Germline values: CDR1 SGHVS, CDR2 FQNEAQ. CDR3 region: CASSITGAHTGELFF. CDR3 DNA sequence: TGTGCCAGCAGCATCACAGGGGCGCATACCGGGGAGCTGTTTTTT.

This clonotype was found many times. The chain is built from TRBV5-5 and TRBJ2-1; 11 positions agree with TRBD2. The CDR3 length is 16 residues. The germline CDR1 and CDR2 sequences are SGHKS and YYEKEE (reference sequence). V dropped 0 bases and J dropped 3; count of bases not matched to a gene: 2. The chain's CDR3 is CASSLEGTSGYNEQFF. The CDR3 DNA sequence: TGTGCCAGCAGCTTGGAAGGGACTAGCGGCTACAATGAGCAGTTCTTC.

In this sample, this clonotype turned up many times. The chain carries TRBV29-1 and TRBJ2-1, with 9 positions matching TRBD2. V trimming: 6 bases; J trimming: 4 bases; junction bases outside the gene matches: 10. The CDR3 is 15 residues long. From germline, CDR1 is SQVTM and CDR2 ANQGSEA. The chain's CDR3 is CSVARGGGSYNEQFF. The DNA for the CDR3 is TGCAGCGTAGCACGCGGGGGGGGCTCTTACAATGAGCAGTTCTTC.

This clonotype was counted between two and nine times. The genes are TRBV7-2 and TRBJ2-5; 7 bases line up with TRBD2. CDR1 is SGHTA and CDR2 is FQGNSA in the germline V gene. The J segment lost 0 bases and the V segment lost 5 bases, leaving 9 bases of the junction unmatched. This CDR3 is 16 amino acids long. The CDR3 sequence is CASSAGDRRYQETQYF. CDR3 bases: TGTGCCAGCAGCGCGGGGGACCGACGGTACCAAGAGACCCAGTACTTC.